Below, 12 T cell receptor beta chains from the same sample are listed, as sequenced in a study of shared clonotypes between healthy human individuals. Here immunoSEQ multiplex PCR was the method, and the copy in TCRdb shows in-frame clones only, minus some. The sample holds nearly 1,000,000 clones, approximately 80% seen once. The sequenced sample consisted of memory CD4+ T cells sorted from blood. Subset in this sample: CD45RA-negative fraction. These receptors all stem from a man aged 18-30 years in good health.

This sequence joins TRBV11-3 and TRBJ2-1, with 10 bases identical to TRBD2. The CDR3 totals 16 residues. J was trimmed by 10 bases and V by 5 bases; bases with no gene match: 14. Per germline, CDR1 SGHNT and CDR2 YENEEA. Here the CDR3 reads CASSTQREGLQGEQFF. CDR3 bases: TGTGCCAGCAGCACCCAGCGGGAGGGCCTTCAAGGCGAGCAGTTCTTC.

V is TRBV6-1 and J is TRBJ2-3, with 8 bases matching TRBD2. This CDR3 spans 18 amino acids. Germline loops: CDR1 MNHNS, CDR2 SASEGT. J was trimmed by 1 base and V by 3 bases; bases with no gene match: 12. CDR3 amino acids: CASSEAPSGSIGTDTQYF. The DNA for the CDR3 is TGTGCCAGCAGTGAGGCCCCTAGCGGGTCCATAGGCACAGATACGCAGTATTTT.

This chain connects TRBV5-6 to TRBJ2-2, with D possibly TRBD2 on 6 matching bases. The CDR3 sequence is 15 residues long. Between the trimmed V and J ends, which lost 0 bases and 5 bases, there was a span of 11 bases. Germline V gene lookup returns CDR1 SGHDT and CDR2 YYEEEE. The CDR3 coding sequence is TGTGCCAGCAGCTTGGGGCCGGGGGTAACCGGGGAGCTGTTTTTT. It yields the protein CASSLGPGVTGELFF.

Points on this clone: At one of its ends the junction is not consistent with the germline gene, which may arise from a read error. This chain joins TRBV11-2 and TRBJ2-1, with a weak D call TRBD2 (5 bases). Germline CDR1 is SGHAT and CDR2 is FQNNGV. The CDR3 runs 11 residues. The CDR3: CTSSPSLGQFF. CDR3 DNA: TGTACCAGCAGCCCTAGCCTTGGGCAGTTCTTC.

Turning to this clone: The sample carries other DNA sequences with the same CDR3. The CDR3 is CASSRGQGYEQYF. The DNA of the CDR3 is TGCGCCAGCAGCCGCGGACAGGGCTACGAGCAGTACTTC. The chain uses TRBV5-1 and TRBJ2-7; TRBD1 aligns across 8 bases. The CDR3 is 13 amino acids. Germline CDR1 is SGHRS and CDR2 is YFSETQ. Trimming at V came to 4 bases and at J to 3 bases, leaving 3 bases not matched to a gene.

The chain recombines TRBV28 with TRBJ1-4; TRBD1 is a possible D gene (5 bases). V dropped 10 bases and J dropped 2 bases, with 8 bases sitting between them. Per the germline V gene, CDR1 is MDHEN and CDR2 is SYDVKM. The CDR3 contains 12 residues. The DNA of the CDR3 is TGTGCCACACAGGAGACTAATGAAAAACTGTTTTTT. Translated, it gives CATQETNEKLFF. The whole variable domain, remainder taken from reference TRBV28 and TRBJ1-4, is DVKVTQSSRYLVKRTGEKVFLECVQDMDHENMFWYRQDPGLGLRLIYFSYDVKMKEKGDIPEGYSVSREKKERFSLILESASTNQTSMYLCATQETNEKLFFGSGTQLSVL.

This clone appeared a few times. The V gene is TRBV19, the J gene TRBJ1-2; TRBD1 matches at 7 bases. Germline V gene lookup returns CDR1 LNHDA and CDR2 SQIVND (reference sequence). The length of the CDR3 is 15 residues. J gave up 4 bases and V 3 bases, and 8 bases lay outside the gene matches. CDR3 sequence reads: CASSIRDSEIYGYTF. The CDR3 DNA reads TGTGCCAGTAGTATCAGGGACAGCGAGATCTATGGCTACACCTTC.

The chain is built from TRBV10-3 and TRBJ1-6; D gene ambiguous. The CDR3 loop spans 16 amino acids. Trimming stripped 3 bases from V and 7 bases from J, with 16 bases between. Germline values: CDR1 ENHRY, CDR2 SYGVKD. The CDR3 DNA follows: TGTGCCATCAGTGATTCGACATCTCTTGCCAATTCACCCCTCCACTTT. It specifies CAISDSTSLANSPLHF.

The V gene is TRBV19, the J gene TRBJ1-1, with 8 nucleotides matching TRBD1. Germline loops: CDR1 LNHDA, CDR2 SQIVND (reference sequence). V shed 4 bases, J shed 4 bases, and the junction held 5 bases outside the gene matches. This CDR3 is built from 14 residues. The CDR3 loop reads CASSTRTGRTEAFF. CDR3 DNA sequence: TGTGCCAGTAGTACAAGGACAGGGCGCACTGAAGCTTTCTTT.

The gene calls are TRBV19 and TRBJ1-2, with D hard to call. This CDR3 contains 14 residues. With 7 bases removed from V and 8 bases from J, the gap between germline ends came to 20 bases. Germline lookup yields CDR1 LNHDA and CDR2 SQIVND (reference sequence). The CDR3 bases are TGTGCCAGTAAGGTTCAGGCACCCGAGACCGGCTACACCTTC. It yields the protein CASKVQAPETGYTF.

V usage is TRBV11-2 and J usage is TRBJ2-7; 7 bases line up with TRBD1. CDR3 length equals 15 residues. Germline V lookup: CDR1 SGHAT, CDR2 FQNNGV. The V segment lost 5 bases and the J segment 0 bases; nucleotides outside the gene matches: 7. The CDR3: CASSLGTANSYEQYF. CDR3 in DNA: TGTGCCAGCAGCCTGGGGACAGCAAACTCCTACGAGCAGTACTTC.

This sequence joins TRBV4-3 and TRBJ2-1; TRBD2 matches at 14 bases. This CDR3 comprises 17 residues. With 3 bases clipped from V and 6 bases from J, the junction kept 7 bases outside the gene matches. Per germline, CDR1 LGHNA and CDR2 YSLEER. The CDR3 loop is CASSQETGTSGSNEQFF. The CDR3 DNA sequence: TGCGCCAGCAGCCAGGAAACCGGGACTAGCGGGAGCAATGAGCAGTTCTTC.